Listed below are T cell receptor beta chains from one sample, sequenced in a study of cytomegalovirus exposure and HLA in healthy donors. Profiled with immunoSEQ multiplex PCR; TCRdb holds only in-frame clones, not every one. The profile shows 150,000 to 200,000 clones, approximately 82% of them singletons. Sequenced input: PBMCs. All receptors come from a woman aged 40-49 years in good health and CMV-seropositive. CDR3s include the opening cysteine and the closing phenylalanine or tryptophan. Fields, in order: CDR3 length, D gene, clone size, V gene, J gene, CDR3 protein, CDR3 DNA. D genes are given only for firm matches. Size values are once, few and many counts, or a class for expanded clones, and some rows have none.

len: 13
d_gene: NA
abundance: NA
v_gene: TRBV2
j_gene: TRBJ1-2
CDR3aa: CASIEVRGGGYTF
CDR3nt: TGTGCCAGCATCGAAGTCAGGGGTGGCGGCTACACCTTC

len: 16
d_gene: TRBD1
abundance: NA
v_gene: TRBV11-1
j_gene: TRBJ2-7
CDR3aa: CASSLNRDRVPYEQYF
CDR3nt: TGTGCCAGCAGCCTAAACCGGGACAGGGTCCCCTACGAGCAGTACTTC

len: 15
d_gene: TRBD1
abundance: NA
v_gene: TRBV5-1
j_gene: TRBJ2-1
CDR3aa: CASSLGGTGENEQFF
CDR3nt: TGCGCCAGCAGCTTGGGCGGGACAGGCGAGAATGAGCAGTTCTTC

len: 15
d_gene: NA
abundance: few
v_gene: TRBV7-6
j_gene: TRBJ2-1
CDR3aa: CASSPKRASWYEQFF
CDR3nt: TGTGCCAGCAGCCCAAAGAGGGCTAGCTGGTATGAGCAGTTCTTC

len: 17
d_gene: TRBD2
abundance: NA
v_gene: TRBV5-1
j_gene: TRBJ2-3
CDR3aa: CASSLGGLAGLTDTQYF
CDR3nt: TGCGCCAGCAGCTTGGGGGGACTAGCGGGGCTCACAGATACGCAGTATTTT

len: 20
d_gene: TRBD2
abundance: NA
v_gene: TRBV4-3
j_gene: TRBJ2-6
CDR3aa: CASSQGAGGPLSHGANVLTF
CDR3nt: TGCGCCAGCAGCCAAGGGGCGGGAGGGCCTCTGAGTCATGGGGCCAACGTCCTGACTTTC

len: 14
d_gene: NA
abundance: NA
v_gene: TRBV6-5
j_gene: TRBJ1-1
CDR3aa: CASSSRTFHTEAFF
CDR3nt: TGTGCCAGCAGTTCTCGGACTTTCCACACTGAAGCTTTCTTT

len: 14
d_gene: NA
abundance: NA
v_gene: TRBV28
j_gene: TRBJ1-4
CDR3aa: CASSSPGSNEKLFF
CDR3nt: TGTGCCAGCAGTTCCCCAGGTTCTAATGAAAAACTGTTTTTT

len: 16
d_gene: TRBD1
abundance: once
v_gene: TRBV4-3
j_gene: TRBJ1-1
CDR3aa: CASSQVGGQGASEAFF
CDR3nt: TGCGCCAGCAGCCAAGTGGGGGGGCAGGGGGCATCTGAAGCTTTCTTT

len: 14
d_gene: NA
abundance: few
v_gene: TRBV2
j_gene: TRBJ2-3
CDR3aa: CASMGGTRSGTQYF
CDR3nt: TGTGCCAGCATGGGAGGGACAAGGTCAGGTACGCAGTATTTT

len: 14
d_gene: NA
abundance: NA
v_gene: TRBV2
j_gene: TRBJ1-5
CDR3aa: CASQDGGSNQPQHF
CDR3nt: TGTGCCAGCCAGGACGGGGGTAGTAATCAGCCCCAGCATTTT

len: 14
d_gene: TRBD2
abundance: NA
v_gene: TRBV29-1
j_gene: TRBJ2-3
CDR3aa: CSVVWLAGGDTQYF
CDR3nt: TGCAGCGTTGTATGGCTAGCGGGAGGAGATACGCAGTATTTT

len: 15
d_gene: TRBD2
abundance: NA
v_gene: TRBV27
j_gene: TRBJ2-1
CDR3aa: CATWGGRAVKDEQFF
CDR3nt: TGTGCCACCTGGGGCGGGAGGGCCGTTAAAGATGAGCAGTTCTTC

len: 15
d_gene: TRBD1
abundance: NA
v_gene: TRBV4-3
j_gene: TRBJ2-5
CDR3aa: CASSPGQGAVETQYF
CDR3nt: TGCGCCAGCAGTCCGGGACAGGGGGCGGTTGAGACCCAGTACTTC

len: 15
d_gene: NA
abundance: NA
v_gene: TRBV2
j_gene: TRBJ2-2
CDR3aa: CASSVGLAHTGELFF
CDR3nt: TGTGCCAGCAGTGTTGGTCTAGCTCACACCGGGGAGCTGTTTTTT

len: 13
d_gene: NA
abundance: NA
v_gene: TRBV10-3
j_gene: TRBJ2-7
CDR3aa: CAISDQPGSEQYF
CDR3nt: TGTGCCATCAGTGACCAGCCGGGTAGCGAGCAGTACTTC

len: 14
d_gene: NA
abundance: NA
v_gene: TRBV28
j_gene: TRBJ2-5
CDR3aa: CASSLSGGGVAQYF
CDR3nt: TGTGCCAGCAGTTTAAGCGGCGGCGGGGTAGCCCAGTACTTC

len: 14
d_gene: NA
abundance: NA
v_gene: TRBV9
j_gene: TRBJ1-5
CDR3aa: CASSVGPEDQPQHF
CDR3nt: TGTGCCAGCAGCGTTGGCCCAGAAGATCAGCCCCAGCATTTT

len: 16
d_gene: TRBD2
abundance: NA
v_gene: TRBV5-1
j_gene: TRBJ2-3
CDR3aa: CASSLGAGDVADTQYF
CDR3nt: TGCGCCAGCAGCTTGGGGGCGGGAGACGTTGCAGATACGCAGTATTTT

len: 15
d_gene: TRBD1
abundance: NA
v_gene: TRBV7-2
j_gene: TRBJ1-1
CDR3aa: CASSLGGRQGAEAFF
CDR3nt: TGTGCCAGCAGCTTAGGAGGAAGGCAGGGGGCTGAAGCTTTCTTT

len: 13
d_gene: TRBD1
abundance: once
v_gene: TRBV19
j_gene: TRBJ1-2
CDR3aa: CASSSQGDYGYTF
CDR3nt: TGTGCCAGTAGTTCACAGGGGGACTATGGCTACACCTTC

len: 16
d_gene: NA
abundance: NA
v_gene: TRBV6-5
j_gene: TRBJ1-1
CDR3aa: CASSYSGGRKNTEAFF
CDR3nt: TGTGCCAGCAGTTACTCGGGCGGGAGGAAGAACACTGAAGCTTTCTTT

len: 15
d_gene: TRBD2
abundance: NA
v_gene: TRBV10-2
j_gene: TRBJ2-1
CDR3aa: CASRGTSGRASEQFF
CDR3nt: TGCGCCAGCAGAGGGACTAGCGGGAGGGCCAGTGAGCAGTTCTTC

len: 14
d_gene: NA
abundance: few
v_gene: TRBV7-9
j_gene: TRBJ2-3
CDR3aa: CASSPIRTLNTQYF
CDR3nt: TGTGCCAGCAGCCCCATAAGGACTCTTAACACGCAGTATTTT

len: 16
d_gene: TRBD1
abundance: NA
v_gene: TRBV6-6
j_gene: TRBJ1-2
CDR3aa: CASSYSALGTGRGYTF
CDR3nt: TGTGCCAGCAGTTACTCGGCCCTCGGGACAGGGCGGGGCTACACCTTC

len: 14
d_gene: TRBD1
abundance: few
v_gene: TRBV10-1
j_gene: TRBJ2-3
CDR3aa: CASSEGGPGDTQYF
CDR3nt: TGCGCCAGCAGTGAAGGGGGCCCAGGTGATACGCAGTATTTT

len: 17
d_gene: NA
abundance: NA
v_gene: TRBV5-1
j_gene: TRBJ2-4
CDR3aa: CASSPQDSGPAKNIQYF
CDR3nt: TGCGCCAGCAGCCCCCAGGACAGTGGCCCGGCCAAAAACATTCAGTACTTC

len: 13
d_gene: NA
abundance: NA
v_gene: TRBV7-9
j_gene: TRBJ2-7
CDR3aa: CASSLAAGDEQYF
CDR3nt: TGTGCCAGCAGCTTAGCGGCAGGGGACGAGCAGTACTTC